The TCR beta chain under discussion was sequenced for a study of Ad26.COV2.S vaccination and SARS-CoV-2 variants. Notes on this clone: The antigen is undetermined.

Assay: immunoSEQ multiplex PCR; the TCRdb copy retains only in-frame clones and omits some. The repertoire holds 400,000 to 500,000 clones, with roughly 88% as singletons. Study results and caveats: There was reportedly substantial breadth in spike-specific CD8+ and CD4+ T cell responses after vaccination. Vaccine recipients surpassed placebo recipients in spike-specific TCR breadth.

Treatment reported: approximately 18 received Ad26.COV2.S at low or high dose, single or two shots; about 5 received placebo; per-sample allocation not given. Repertoires come from day 63 after the first vaccine or placebo injection. Germline V gives CDR1 SGHRS, CDR2 YFSETQ. The CDR3 length is 17 residues. V lost 2 bases to trimming and J lost 0 bases; unmatched junction nucleotides: 5. The V gene is TRBV5-1, the J gene TRBJ2-3, with 11 positions matching TRBD2. The sequencing here drew on peripheral blood, taken in a trial of Ad26.COV2.S vaccine versus placebo. The origin of this receptor is a person between 18 and 59 years old who received the Ad26.COV2.S COVID-19 vaccine or a placebo. The CDR3 DNA follows: TGCGCCAGCAGCTTATTAGCGGGGGGGAGAAGCACAGATACGCAGTATTTT. Amino acid sequence: CASSLLAGGRSTDTQYF.